One sample yielded the 2 T cell receptor beta chains listed below, sequenced in a study of early T cells in non-severe SARS-CoV-2 infection. TCRdb re-called the 5' RACE reads with MiXCR, one entry per CDR3 protein. The table has fewer than 85,000 distinct CDR3 sequences, about 9.6% seen once. The sample consisted of whole blood. The source of these receptors is an adult who was a healthcare worker with PCR-confirmed SARS-CoV-2 infection or an uninfected control (not recorded which).

Ten or more counts support this clonotype. The chain couples TRBV7-2 to TRBJ1-1, with D uncertain. Germline V gene lookup returns CDR1 SGHTA and CDR2 FQGNSA. This CDR3 is 16 amino acids long. Between the trimmed V and J ends, which lost 2 bases and 3 bases, there was a span of 16 bases. The CDR3 is CASSLTFSNFYTEAFF. In DNA, the CDR3 is TGTGCCAGCAGCTTAACCTTCTCCAACTTTTACACTGAAGCTTTCTTT.

The chain joins TRBV28 to TRBJ1-1; D gene ambiguous. The V gene lost 2 bases and the J gene lost 0 bases, with 7 bases spanning the gap. The CDR3 consists of 14 residues. Germline CDR1 MDHEN, CDR2 SYDVKM. CDR3 loop: CASSLPTMNTEAFF. In nucleotides, the CDR3 is TGTGCCAGCAGTTTACCTACTATGAACACTGAAGCTTTCTTT.